Presented here are 10 T cell receptor beta chains from one specimen sequenced in a study of early T cells in non-severe SARS-CoV-2 infection. MiXCR, applied by TCRdb to the 5' RACE reads, yields one record per CDR3 protein. Altogether just under 65,000 distinct CDR3 sequences are present, roughly 8.2% being singletons, with the ten largest covering 13%. Sequencing used whole blood, obtained at baseline. Source of these receptors: an adult who was a healthcare worker with PCR-confirmed SARS-CoV-2 infection or an uninfected control (not recorded which).

The J gene is TRBJ2-5, the V gene TRBV20-1; unclear D gene. Per germline, CDR1 DFQATT and CDR2 SNEGSKA (reference sequence). The CDR3 loop spans 13 amino acids. V was shortened by 0 bases and J by 2 bases, with 7 bases between the two germline ends. The DNA of the CDR3 is TGCAGTGCTAGAGATATCATACAAGAGACCCAGTACTTC. Translated: CSARDIIQETQYF.

This clonotype was counted a few times. The chain is built from TRBV11-2 and TRBJ2-7, with 7 bases that match TRBD2. V lost 5 bases and J lost 2; bases outside the gene matches: 9. Germline-derived CDR1 and CDR2 are SGHAT and FQNNGV. The CDR3 consists of 15 residues. CDR3 sequence reads: CASSPSSGPPYEQYF. CDR3 DNA: TGTGCCAGCAGCCCATCTAGCGGCCCCCCCTACGAGCAGTACTTC. The whole variable domain, filled in from reference TRBV11-2 and TRBJ2-7, reads EAGVAQSPRYKIIEKRQSVAFWCNPISGHATLYWYQQILGQGPKLLIQFQNNGVVDDSQLPKDRFSAERLKGVDSTLKIQPAKLEDSAVYLCASSPSSGPPYEQYFGPGTRLTVT.

This clonotype was observed many times. The V call is TRBV28, the J call TRBJ2-1, with 10 bases aligning to TRBD2. CDR3 length equals 17 residues. V gave up 4 bases and J gave up 5 bases; unmatched junction bases: 11. In germline, CDR1 is MDHEN, CDR2 SYDVKM. CDR3 region: CASSSLASGSQNNEQFF. The CDR3 DNA follows: TGTGCCAGCAGTTCCCTCGCTAGCGGGAGTCAGAACAATGAGCAGTTCTTC. The full variable domain, its missing parts supplied by reference TRBV28 and TRBJ2-1, is DVKVTQSSRYLVKRTGEKVFLECVQDMDHENMFWYRQDPGLGLRLIYFSYDVKMKEKGDIPEGYSVSREKKERFSLILESASTNQTSMYLCASSSLASGSQNNEQFFGPGTRLTVL.

This clonotype was recorded at least ten times. This chain uses TRBV6-1 with TRBJ2-3, with 7 bases identical to TRBD2. V lost 1 base, J lost 3 bases, and 4 bases stayed unmatched. Germline CDR1 reads MNHNS; CDR2 reads SASEGT. The CDR3 loop spans 15 amino acids. CDR3 loop: CASSEGGRRTDTQYF. The CDR3 DNA sequence: TGTGCCAGCAGTGAAGGCGGGAGAAGGACAGATACGCAGTATTTT.

V usage is TRBV20-1 and J usage is TRBJ1-1, with D maybe TRBD1 (5 bases). The V gene's germline CDR1 is DFQATT and CDR2 SNEGSKA (reference sequence). V lost 2 bases and J lost 2, with 9 bases in between. This CDR3 is 13 amino acids long. This CDR3 is CSARQGVNTEAFF. The CDR3 DNA reads as TGCAGTGCTAGACAGGGAGTAAACACTGAAGCTTTCTTT.

At least ten counts were recorded for this clonotype. The rearrangement joins TRBV13 to TRBJ1-1; D may be TRBD1 (6 bases). CDR3 length equals 13 residues. Germline assignment: CDR1 PRHDT and CDR2 FYEKMQ (reference sequence). Trimming shortened V by 5 bases and J by 3 bases, and 10 bases separated the two germline ends. CDR3 DNA sequence: TGTGCCAGCAGCGCGGACAGTTACACTGAAGCTTTCTTT. It translates to CASSADSYTEAFF.

This clonotype has more than one count but fewer than ten. The chain links TRBV3-1 to TRBJ2-1; D perhaps matches TRBD2 (5 bases). The CDR3 contains 13 residues. CDR1 and CDR2 (germline): LGHDT, YNNKEL (reference sequence). Between the trimmed V and J ends, which lost 1 base and 6 bases, there was a span of 7 bases. CDR3 nucleotide sequence: TGTGCCAGCAGCCAAGTGGACTTCAATGAGCAGTTCTTC. Protein: CASSQVDFNEQFF.

This clonotype was recorded at least ten times. The rearrangement uses TRBV20-1 and TRBJ2-7; D gene ambiguous. This CDR3 comprises 13 residues. Germline CDR1 reads DFQATT; CDR2 reads SNEGSKA (reference sequence). V dropped 3 bases and J dropped 2 bases, with 11 bases sitting between them. In DNA, the CDR3 is TGCAGTGCTAGGACGCCGTTGACCTACGAGCAGTACTTC. Translated, it gives CSARTPLTYEQYF.

This clonotype was detected ten times or more. The chain carries TRBV4-3 and TRBJ2-1; 9 bases are shared with TRBD2. J was trimmed by 7 bases and V by 2 bases; bases with no gene match: 6. The CDR3 length is 15 residues. Germline values: CDR1 LGHNA, CDR2 YSLEER. The CDR3 DNA is TGCGCCAGCAGCCAATCTAGCGGGAATCGGAATGAGCAGTTCTTC. As protein: CASSQSSGNRNEQFF.

This clonotype was counted a few times. The V and J genes are TRBV20-1 and TRBJ1-5; no clear D gene. Germline V lookup: CDR1 DFQATT, CDR2 SNEGSKA (reference sequence). V lost 2 bases, J lost 0 bases, and 8 bases lay in between. CDR3 size: 14 residues. In nucleotides, the CDR3 is TGCAGTGCTAGATTAGATTATAGCAATCAGCCCCAGCATTTT. It specifies CSARLDYSNQPQHF.